The 29 T cell receptor beta chains presented below share a single source sample, sequenced in a study of tissue T cells after allogeneic stem cell transplantation. Generated by immunoSEQ multiplex PCR, the TCRdb table keeps only in-frame clones and is missing some. The table has about 21,000 clones, almost 70% seen once. The sequencing sample was made of blood. These receptors all come from a female BALB/c mouse in good health. For the strain, the MHC haplotype given is H2-d.

On this clone: Gene names are the mouse ones. The sequence runs out 1 residue before the end of the CDR3; the remainder is reconstructed from the germline J gene. The chain joins TRBV1 to TRBJ1-1; maybe TRBD1 (6 bases). V dropped 1 base and J dropped 5 bases, with 11 bases sitting between them. The length of the CDR3 is 14 residues. Germline V gene lookup returns CDR1 NSQYPW and CDR2 LRSPGD (reference sequence). The CDR3 sequence is CTCSAARDNTEVFF. The DNA read from the CDR3 is TGCACCTGCAGTGCAGCCCGGGACAATACAGAAGTCTTC.

Notes on this clone: The listed genes are named as in mouse. Coverage ceases 1 residue before the CDR3 finishes, and the germline J gene fills in the end. This chain connects TRBV20 to TRBJ2-1; D perhaps matches TRBD2 (5 bases). This CDR3 comprises 13 residues. V was cut by 2 bases and J by 2 bases, with 7 bases left in between. Germline CDR1 and CDR2: GFQATS and STVNSAI. CDR3 DNA, as far as it was read: TGTGGTGCTAGGACTGGAGACTATGCTGAGCAGTTC. Amino acid sequence: CGARTGDYAEQF. The CDR3 reads in full as CGARTGDYAEQFF.

This clone was seen only a few times. Here the gene names and germline are mouse. The read gets to within 1 residue of the CDR3 end, and the germline J gene fills in the rest. V usage is TRBV20 and J usage is TRBJ2-7; D is possibly TRBD1 (6 bases). The CDR3 consists of 12 residues. Looked up from germline, CDR1 is GFQATS and CDR2 is STVNSAI. With 6 bases removed from V and 3 bases from J, the gap between germline ends came to 12 bases. CDR3 bases read: TGTGGTGCCTCGGACAGACACTATGAACAGTAC. Its translation: CGASDRHYEQY. Given in full, the CDR3 is CGASDRHYEQYF.

About this clone: The genes are named according to mouse. The read comes to an end 1 residue before the CDR3 does, leaving the germline J gene to fill in the end. This chain joins TRBV13-2 and TRBJ1-3, with no clear D. Between the trimmed V and J ends, which lost 5 bases and 4 bases, there was a span of 1 base. The CDR3 runs 10 residues. Germline V gives CDR1 NNHNN, CDR2 SYGAGS (reference sequence). CDR3 residues: CASGGNTLYF. The part of the CDR3 DNA that was read is TGTGCCAGCGGAGGAAATACGCTCTAT.

Concerning this clone itself: Any gene name here is a mouse gene name. The DNA ends 1 residue before the CDR3 does, and the rest of the CDR3 is filled in from the germline J gene. The V and J genes are TRBV19 and TRBJ2-5, with no clear D. The V end was cut by 2 bases, the J end by 0 bases, with 4 bases between. CDR1 and CDR2 from the germline V gene are FNHDT and SITEND (reference sequence). This CDR3 comprises 13 residues. CDR3 DNA (partial): TGTGCCAGCAGTATGGGTAACCAAGACACCCAGTAC. Translation: CASSMGNQDTQY. The whole CDR3 protein reads CASSMGNQDTQYF.

On this clone: Genes and germline are mouse. Read data end 1 residue before the CDR3 end; the end is taken from the germline J gene. The chain is built from TRBV31 and TRBJ2-3, with 7 bases lining up with TRBD2. V was pared by 3 bases and J by 0 bases, with 3 bases of the junction left unmatched. Germline V CDR1 and CDR2: GKSSPN, SITVG. The CDR3 loop spans 14 amino acids. The CDR3 region is CAWSWGTSAETLYF. The sequenced CDR3 bases are TGTGCCTGGAGCTGGGGGACTAGTGCAGAAACGCTGTAT.

Regarding this clone: The germline and genes are mouse ones. The DNA ends 1 residue before the CDR3 does, and the rest of the CDR3 is filled in from the germline J gene. The V and J genes are TRBV1 and TRBJ1-4, with D tentatively TRBD1 (5 bases). V was cut by 0 bases and J by 4 bases, with 12 bases left in between. The CDR3 covers 16 residues. Per germline, CDR1 NSQYPW and CDR2 LRSPGD (reference sequence). Incomplete CDR3 DNA: TGCACCTGCAGTGCAGATCTGGGGACGAACAACGAAAGATTATTT. Translating it yields CTCSADLGTNNERLF. The entire CDR3 sequence reads CTCSADLGTNNERLFF.

As for this clone: The gene names given are mouse names. The read ends 1 residue early relative to the CDR3; the germline J gene fills the gap. The gene calls are TRBV4 and TRBJ2-2, with TRBD2 matching over 12 bases. CDR1 and CDR2 (germline): LGHDT, YNNKQL (reference sequence). The CDR3 contains 15 residues. With 5 bases clipped from V and 3 bases from J, the junction kept 1 base outside the gene matches. CDR3 sequence: CASSGTGGHTGQLYF. The DNA read from the CDR3 is TGTGCCAGCAGCGGGACTGGGGGGCACACCGGGCAGCTCTAC.

Regarding this clone: Gene and germline names: mouse. Read sequence stops 1 residue before the CDR3 end, and the germline J gene provides the missing end. This chain connects TRBV13-2 to TRBJ2-4; 9 bases map to TRBD2. V lost 0 bases and J lost 6; bases outside the gene matches: 5. The CDR3 is 15 residues long. CDR1 is NNHNN and CDR2 is SYGAGS in the germline V gene (reference sequence). CDR3 sequence: CASGDATGGRNTLYF. The CDR3 bases that were read are TGTGCCAGCGGTGATGCAACTGGGGGGAGGAACACCTTGTAC.

About this clone itself: Genes here carry mouse names. The read falls 1 residue short of the CDR3 end, and the missing part is taken from the germline J gene. The chain recombines TRBV5 with TRBJ2-5, with 11 bases that match TRBD2. The CDR3 is made up of 16 amino acids. The V segment lost 1 base and the J segment 0 bases; nucleotides outside the gene matches: 0. Germline CDR1 and CDR2: LGHNA and YNLKQL (reference sequence). The part of the CDR3 DNA that was read is TGTGCCAGCAGCCAAGGGACTGGGGGGAACCAAGACACCCAGTAC. Encoded protein: CASSQGTGGNQDTQY. The full CDR3 is CASSQGTGGNQDTQYF.

As regards this clone: Here the gene names and germline are mouse. The read is 1 residue too short to cover the CDR3 end, so that end is filled in from the germline J gene. The chain carries TRBV13-2 and TRBJ1-4; 9 bases are shared with TRBD1. CDR1 and CDR2 (germline): NNHNN, SYGAGS (reference sequence). This CDR3 has 14 amino acids. V shed 5 bases, J shed 3 bases, and the junction held 2 bases outside the gene matches. CDR3 protein: CASGTGGTNERLFF. The CDR3 DNA, read in part, is TGTGCCAGCGGAACAGGGGGCACCAACGAAAGATTATTT.

Of note for this clone: Here the gene names and germline are mouse. The observed sequence ends 1 residue before the CDR3 terminus, with the missing tail filled in from the germline J gene. V usage is TRBV13-1 and J usage is TRBJ2-1; D unclear. Trimming removed 0 bases at V and 6 bases at J, with 7 bases between. CDR3 size: 13 residues. The germline gives CDR1 NSHNY, CDR2 SYGAGN. CDR3: CASSDGGIAEQFF. The part of the CDR3 DNA that was read is TGTGCCAGCAGTGATGGAGGGATTGCTGAGCAGTTC.

Concerning this clone: Gene names are mouse gene names. The DNA ends 1 residue before the CDR3 does, and the rest of the CDR3 is filled in from the germline J gene. The chain couples TRBV31 to TRBJ2-2, with 11 bases identical to TRBD2. The trim removed 1 base at V and 4 bases at J, leaving 2 bases unmatched. Germline V gene data show CDR1 as GKSSPN and CDR2 as SITVG. CDR3 length: 15 residues. Incomplete CDR3 DNA: TGTGCCTGGAGTCGGACTGGGGGGATCACCGGGCAGCTCTAC. This translates into CAWSRTGGITGQLY. The CDR3 in full is CAWSRTGGITGQLYF.

Remarks on this clone: The gene names given are mouse names. With the read ending 1 residue before the CDR3 end, the germline J gene is used to fill in that end. J is TRBJ2-2 and V is TRBV13-3; 11 nucleotides agree with TRBD1. CDR1 is NNHDY, CDR2 SYVADS, per germline. This CDR3 spans 17 amino acids. The V gene end was trimmed by 0 bases and the J gene end by 3 bases; junction bases not matched to a gene: 4. The chain's CDR3 is CASSDARDRGYTGQLYF. The CDR3 DNA, read in part, is TGTGCCAGCAGTGATGCAAGGGACAGGGGGTACACCGGGCAGCTCTAC.

In regard to this clone: Gene names refer to mouse genes. The CDR3 end is not reached by the read, which stops 1 residue before it; the germline J gene fills it in. The rearrangement links TRBV20 to TRBJ2-7; D tentatively fits TRBD1 or TRBD2 (6 bases each). V was trimmed by 3 bases and J by 2 bases, leaving 8 bases between them. Per germline, CDR1 GFQATS and CDR2 STVNSAI. CDR3 length: 12 amino acids. This chain's CDR3 is CGARGGTYEQYF. Incomplete CDR3 DNA: TGTGGTGCTAGAGGGGGGACCTATGAACAGTAC.

Points on this clone: Each gene name is a mouse one. The read ends 1 residue early relative to the CDR3; the germline J gene fills the gap. The V gene is TRBV5, the J gene TRBJ1-3; D gene unclear. Trimming pared 0 bases from V and 0 bases from J, leaving 6 bases between. This CDR3 spans 15 amino acids. Germline V gene lookup returns CDR1 LGHNA and CDR2 YNLKQL (reference sequence). Partial CDR3 DNA: TGTGCCAGCAGCCAAGATCCCAGTTCTGGAAATACGCTCTAT. This codes for CASSQDPSSGNTLY. The CDR3 as a whole reads CASSQDPSSGNTLYF.

A remark on this clone: All gene names here are mouse names. The read ends 1 residue shy of where the CDR3 ends; the end is completed using the germline J gene. The chain is built from TRBV1 and TRBJ2-7, with D unresolved. The germline V gene encodes CDR1 NSQYPW and CDR2 LRSPGD (reference sequence). The CDR3 runs 13 residues. The V end lost 0 bases, the J end lost 3 bases, and 6 bases lay between the germline ends. The sequenced CDR3 bases are TGCACCTGCAGTGCAGAAGCAGGCTATGAACAGTAC. Translating gives CTCSAEAGYEQY. The entire CDR3 protein reads CTCSAEAGYEQYF.

Regarding this clone: Gene labels here are mouse ones. The CDR3 is cut off 1 residue early in the read; its end comes from the germline J gene. The rearrangement uses TRBV13-2 and TRBJ2-7; 9 nucleotides match TRBD1. The germline gives CDR1 NNHNN, CDR2 SYGAGS (reference sequence). V dropped 0 bases and J dropped 6; count of bases not matched to a gene: 4. The CDR3 contains 14 residues. CDR3 sequence reads: CASGDAQGALEQYF. The covered CDR3 bases are TGTGCCAGCGGTGATGCACAGGGGGCGCTTGAACAGTAC.

About this clone itself: Germline and genes here are mouse. Read sequence stops 1 residue before the CDR3 end, and the germline J gene provides the missing end. The chain carries TRBV19 and TRBJ2-5; TRBD1 matches 12 bases. Germline CDR1 FNHDT, CDR2 SITEND (reference sequence). V gave up 6 bases and J gave up 7 bases; unmatched junction bases: 6. CDR3 size: 14 residues. CDR3 protein: CASTPGQGANTQYF. The covered CDR3 bases are TGTGCCAGCACTCCGGGACAGGGGGCGAACACCCAGTAC.

In the case of this clone: The genes and germline here are from mouse. Read coverage stops 1 residue before the CDR3 terminus; the germline J gene supplies the remainder. The rearrangement uses TRBV13-2 and TRBJ2-1; 11 bases map to TRBD2. The CDR3 extends over 18 amino acids. From germline, CDR1 is NNHNN and CDR2 SYGAGS (reference sequence). V dropped 0 bases and J dropped 7; count of bases not matched to a gene: 12. CDR3 DNA (partial): TGTGCCAGCGGTGATGTCCAATTCACTGGGGGGGCGGGGGCTGAGCAGTTC. Translation gives CASGDVQFTGGAGAEQF. The full CDR3 sequence reads CASGDVQFTGGAGAEQFF.

For this clone: Gene names refer to mouse genes. The CDR3 end lies 1 residue beyond the end of the read and is filled in from the germline J gene. Different DNA sequences within this sample yield the same CDR3. The rearrangement uses TRBV19 and TRBJ1-3, with 7 positions matching TRBD1. The CDR3 extends over 14 amino acids. J lost 2 bases, V lost 4 bases, and 3 bases had no gene match. Looked up from germline, CDR1 is FNHDT and CDR2 is SITEND (reference sequence). Partial CDR3 DNA: TGTGCCAGCAGTCCTACAGGGGCTGGAAATACGCTCTAT. Its translation: CASSPTGAGNTLY. The whole CDR3 reads CASSPTGAGNTLYF.

As concerns this clone: The gene names given are mouse names. The read gets to within 1 residue of the CDR3 end, and the germline J gene fills in the rest. The J gene is TRBJ2-1, the V gene TRBV5, with D perhaps matching TRBD2 (5 bases). The ends were cut back, 0 bases at V and 0 bases at J, with 6 bases in the middle. CDR3 length equals 15 residues. CDR1 LGHNA and CDR2 YNLKQL come from the germline V gene (reference sequence). Partial CDR3 DNA: TGTGCCAGCAGCCAAGATGGGGATAACTATGCTGAGCAGTTC. This sequence encodes CASSQDGDNYAEQF. The whole CDR3 is CASSQDGDNYAEQFF.

Remarks on this clone: All gene names here are mouse names. The CDR3 here is CASSIRGNTEVFF. CDR3 DNA (partial): TGTGCCAGCAGTATCAGGGGAAACACAGAAGTCTTC. The chain couples TRBV19 to TRBJ1-1, with D possibly matching TRBD1 (6 bases). The CDR3 goes on 1 residue after the read ends, and that part is filled in from the germline J gene. The V end lost 2 bases, the J end lost 1 base, and 6 bases lay between the germline ends. This CDR3 has 13 residues. Germline assignment: CDR1 FNHDT and CDR2 SITEND (reference sequence).

Turning to this clone: Mouse gene names apply. The read halts 1 residue ahead of the CDR3 end, with the missing end drawn from the germline J gene. The sample has other DNA sequences that encode this CDR3 too. The chain is built from TRBV13-2 and TRBJ2-5, with 7 bases lining up with TRBD2. This CDR3 is built from 14 residues. CDR1 is NNHNN, CDR2 SYGAGS, per germline (reference sequence). J lost 3 bases, V lost 0 bases, and 1 base had no gene match. The DNA read from the CDR3 is TGTGCCAGCGGTGATGGGGGGGGGCAAGACACCCAGTAC. This sequence encodes CASGDGGGQDTQY. The whole CDR3 protein is CASGDGGGQDTQYF.

Note on this clone: Mouse gene names apply. The read falls 1 residue short of the CDR3 end, and the missing part is taken from the germline J gene. J is TRBJ2-2 and V is TRBV14, with TRBD2 matching over 11 bases. The CDR3 is made up of 16 amino acids. Germline V gives CDR1 SGHDT, CDR2 FRDEAV. V was pared by 5 bases and J by 2 bases, with 5 bases of the junction left unmatched. CDR3 loop: CASSPRLGGNTGQLYF. Partial CDR3 DNA: TGTGCCAGCAGCCCCCGACTGGGGGGGAACACCGGGCAGCTCTAC. Filled out from reference TRBV14 and TRBJ2-2, the complete variable domain reads EAGVTQSPRYAVLQEGQAVSFWCDPISGHDTLYWYQQPRDQGPQLLVYFRDEAVIDNSQLPSDRFSAVRPKGTNSTLKIQSAKQGDTATYLCASSPRLGGNTGQLYFGEGSKLTVL.

This clone turned up a few times. The gene names here belong to mouse. The DNA ends 1 residue before the CDR3 does, and the rest of the CDR3 is filled in from the germline J gene. V usage is TRBV5 and J usage is TRBJ1-4; no reliable D call. The CDR3 is 14 amino acids. Trimming left V 0 bases short and J 0 bases short, with 2 bases between. The germline V gene has CDR1 LGHNA and CDR2 YNLKQL (reference sequence). CDR3 DNA (partial): TGTGCCAGCAGCCAAGAAATTTCCAACGAAAGATTATTT. Translating it yields CASSQEISNERLF. The complete CDR3 reads CASSQEISNERLFF.

Regarding this clone: The genes and germline here are from mouse. The sequenced fragment ends 1 residue before the CDR3 boundary, so the rest is inferred from the germline J gene. This specimen includes other DNA sequences encoding the same CDR3. The chain couples TRBV13-2 to TRBJ2-5, with D possibly matching TRBD1 (6 bases). Germline V lookup: CDR1 NNHNN, CDR2 SYGAGS (reference sequence). The V end was cut by 2 bases, the J end by 2 bases, with 9 bases between. The length of the CDR3 is 14 residues. CDR3 protein: CASGDRDIQDTQYF. The sequenced CDR3 bases are TGTGCCAGCGGTGACCGGGACATCCAAGACACCCAGTAC.

Details on this clone: Gene and germline names: mouse. The read gets to within 1 residue of the CDR3 end, and the germline J gene fills in the rest. The V gene is TRBV31, the J gene TRBJ2-3; TRBD2 matches at 11 bases. From germline, CDR1 is GKSSPN and CDR2 SITVG. The V segment lost 0 bases and the J segment 1 base; nucleotides outside the gene matches: 3. The CDR3 loop spans 16 amino acids. The covered CDR3 bases are TGTGCCTGGAGTCTTCGGACTGGGGGGCGTGCAGAAACGCTGTAT. Its translation: CAWSLRTGGRAETLY. The full CDR3 reads CAWSLRTGGRAETLYF.

As concerns this clone: Gene names are the mouse ones. The CDR3 end is not reached by the read, which stops 1 residue before it; the germline J gene fills it in. The V call is TRBV4, the J call TRBJ2-3; 8 bases fit TRBD2. The CDR3 is 16 residues long. Germline assignment: CDR1 LGHDT and CDR2 YNNKQL (reference sequence). The trim removed 4 bases at V and 0 bases at J, leaving 6 bases unmatched. The CDR3 bases that were read are TGTGCCAGCAGCTTACTGGGGGACTTTAGTGCAGAAACGCTGTAT. Translation gives CASSLLGDFSAETLY. The complete CDR3 reads CASSLLGDFSAETLYF.